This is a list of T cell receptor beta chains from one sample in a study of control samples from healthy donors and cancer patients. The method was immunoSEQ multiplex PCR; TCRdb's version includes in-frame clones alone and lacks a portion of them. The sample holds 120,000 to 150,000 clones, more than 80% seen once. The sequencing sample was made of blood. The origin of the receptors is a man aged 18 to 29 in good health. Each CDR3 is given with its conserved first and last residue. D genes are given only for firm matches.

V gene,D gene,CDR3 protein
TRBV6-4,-,CASSVQGNTGELFF
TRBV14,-,CASSPSTDTQYF
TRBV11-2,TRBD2,CASSPAGGGKETQYF
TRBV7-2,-,CASSLVTGTPSEQFF
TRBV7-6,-,CASSSRTREGMNTEAFF
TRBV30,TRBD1,CAWSVNKDRAQYF
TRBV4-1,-,CASRAGDGNTEAFF
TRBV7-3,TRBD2,CASSLMGGGPQETQYF
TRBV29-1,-,CSVEDWGNTIYF
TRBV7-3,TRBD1,CASSLNPTGTGSGELFF
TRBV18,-,CASSLSRGNTEAFF
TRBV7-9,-,CASSLLADTQYF
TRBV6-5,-,CASKPRDTYGYTF
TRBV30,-,CAWSVLQSYGYTF
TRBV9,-,CASSVVRGTEAFF
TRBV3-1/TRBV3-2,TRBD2,CASSPRGGGDRTDTQYF
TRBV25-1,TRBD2,CASGPGLASQSWKFF
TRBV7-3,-,CASSLYPGHGELFF
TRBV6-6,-,CASSYHGMGTEAFF
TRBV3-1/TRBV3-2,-,CASSPIRGYGYTF
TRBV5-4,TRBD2,CASSSQMTSGNNEQFF
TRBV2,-,CASSEWGYTF
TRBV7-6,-,CASSGRSEELFF
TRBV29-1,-,CSVDGGIGANVLTF
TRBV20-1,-,CSAHRDYGYTF
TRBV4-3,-,CASSQDWGSYEQYF
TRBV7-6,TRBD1,CASTRTPTGADTQYF
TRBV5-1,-,CASSWVRAGDTEAFF
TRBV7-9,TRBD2,CASSPPGGEAADTQYF
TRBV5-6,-,CASSLEWYGYTF
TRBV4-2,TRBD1,CASSRGTGVEQFF
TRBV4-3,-,CASSQDRVGSIDTQYF
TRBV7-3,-,CASSPVGLGELFF
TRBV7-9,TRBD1,CASSSWTGYTSGNTIYF